The 11 T cell receptor beta chains reported below all come from one sample, sequenced in a study of radiation and T cells in renal cell carcinoma. As to time point: blood 4 weeks post-SBRT, at nephrectomy. Sample treatment: 15 Gy SBRT to primary tumor, nephrectomy 4 weeks later. Using immunoSEQ multiplex PCR, the repertoire was profiled, and TCRdb retains in-frame clones only, with some absent. The sample includes some 81,000 clones, 89% of them seen just once. Sequencing used blood, obtained from a patient whose treatment included radiotherapy and nephrectomy. These receptors were collected from a woman in her sixties or seventies with renal cell carcinoma.

The chain recombines TRBV5-4 with TRBJ1-1; TRBD1 matches at 7 bases. The CDR3 length is 13 residues. Looked up from germline, CDR1 is SGHNT and CDR2 is YYREEE (reference sequence). Trimming removed 4 bases from V and 4 bases from J; junction bases left unmatched: 4. The CDR3 is CASSETGTTEAFF. CDR3 nucleotide sequence: TGTGCCAGCAGCGAGACAGGGACCACTGAAGCTTTCTTT.

The V gene is TRBV18, the J gene TRBJ2-3, with 11 bases fitting TRBD2. The CDR3 extends over 16 amino acids. Trimming removed 4 bases from V and 2 bases from J; junction bases left unmatched: 5. Germline V CDR1 and CDR2: KGHSH, LQKENI. The chain's CDR3 is CASSQLAGAHTDTQYF. The CDR3, as DNA: TGTGCCAGCTCACAACTAGCGGGGGCTCACACAGATACGCAGTATTTT. The full variable domain, in which reference TRBV18 and TRBJ2-3 provide the parts outside the CDR3, is NAGVMQNPRHLVRRRGQEARLRCSPMKGHSHVYWYRQLPEEGLKFMVYLQKENIIDESGMPKERFSAEFPKEGPSILRIQQVVRGDSAAYFCASSQLAGAHTDTQYFGPGTRLTVL.

The CDR3 region is CASSQDVAGTGREKLFF. Here the CDR3 DNA reads TGCGCCAGCAGCCAAGACGTGGCAGGGACAGGGCGTGAAAAACTGTTTTTT. The chain uses TRBV4-1 and TRBJ1-4, with TRBD1 identical over 9 bases. V shed 0 bases and J 7 bases; nucleotides not matched to a gene: 9. CDR1 is MGHRA, CDR2 YSYEKL, per germline. The CDR3 has 17 amino acids.

V gene TRBV5-6 combines with J gene TRBJ1-4, with D perhaps matching TRBD1 (5 bases). Per the germline V gene, CDR1 is SGHDT and CDR2 is YYEEEE. V gave up 7 bases and J gave up 4 bases, with 17 bases separating them. This CDR3 is 15 amino acids long. This chain's CDR3 is CASHLGGGGNEKLFF. The CDR3 DNA is TGTGCCAGCCACTTAGGTGGGGGTGGTAATGAAAAACTGTTTTTT. Filled out from reference TRBV5-6 and TRBJ1-4, the complete variable domain reads DAGVTQSPTHLIKTRGQQVTLRCSPKSGHDTVSWYQQALGQGPQFIFQYYEEEERQRGNFPDRFSGHQFPNYSSELNVNALLLGDSALYLCASHLGGGGNEKLFFGSGTQLSVL.

In nucleotides, the CDR3 is TGTGCCATCTCCGCTGACGGGACAATTCAGGAGACCCAGTACTTC. This translates into CAISADGTIQETQYF. V is TRBV10-3 and J is TRBJ2-5; D possibly corresponds to TRBD1 (6 bases). The germline CDR1 and CDR2 sequences are ENHRY and SYGVKD. V gave up 8 bases and J gave up 5 bases, with 21 bases separating them. CDR3 length: 15 residues.

This clone has a single count. This sequence joins TRBV28 and TRBJ2-2; the D gene is possibly TRBD2 (6 bases). This CDR3 has 14 amino acids. V was pared by 8 bases and J by 3 bases, with 13 bases between. Germline assignment: CDR1 MDHEN and CDR2 SYDVKM. The CDR3 reads CASRGGRDTGELFF. Written as DNA, the CDR3 is TGTGCCAGCCGAGGAGGGCGGGACACCGGGGAGCTGTTTTTT.

V is TRBV5-4 and J is TRBJ2-5, with 7 nucleotides matching TRBD1. V was clipped by 4 bases and J by 2 bases; unmatched bases: 5. The CDR3 is made up of 14 amino acids. Germline V gene lookup returns CDR1 SGHNT and CDR2 YYREEE (reference sequence). CDR3 loop: CASSPGQTQETQYF. DNA for the CDR3: TGTGCCAGCAGCCCGGGACAGACACAAGAGACCCAGTACTTC. The full variable domain, with the rest looked up from reference TRBV5-4 and TRBJ2-5, is ETGVTQSPTHLIKTRGQQVTLRCSSQSGHNTVSWYQQALGQGPQFIFQYYREEENGRGNFPPRFSGLQFPNYSSELNVNALELDDSALYLCASSPGQTQETQYFGPGTRLLVL.

CDR3 in amino acids: CASSLFNNSPLHF. Here the CDR3 DNA reads TGTGCCAGCAGTCTTTTTAATAATTCACCCCTCCACTTT. The V gene is TRBV27, the J gene TRBJ1-6; D remains ambiguous. The CDR3 covers 13 residues. The germline gives CDR1 MNHEY, CDR2 SMNVEV (reference sequence). Trimming shortened V by 5 bases and J by 5 bases, and 7 bases separated the two germline ends.

This chain joins TRBV30 and TRBJ2-2; 13 bases are shared with TRBD2. The V gene's germline CDR1 is GTSNPN and CDR2 SVGIG (reference sequence). There are 18 residues in the CDR3. The V gene end was trimmed by 3 bases and the J gene end by 5 bases; junction bases not matched to a gene: 12. The CDR3 is CAWSRRTSGGAKTGELFF. As DNA, the CDR3 is TGTGCCTGGAGCCGCCGGACTAGCGGGGGAGCTAAAACCGGGGAGCTGTTTTTT.

The chain links TRBV2 to TRBJ2-7; D might be TRBD1 (6 bases). V was trimmed by 4 bases and J by 2 bases, leaving 9 bases between them. Germline V gives CDR1 SNHLY, CDR2 FYNNEI. The CDR3 runs 13 residues. CDR3: CASSVPGAYEQYF. CDR3 DNA: TGTGCCAGCAGTGTACCAGGGGCCTACGAGCAGTACTTC.

This clone was seen once. This sequence joins TRBV19 and TRBJ2-7; a possible D gene is TRBD1 (5 bases). CDR3 length: 14 residues. Germline V CDR1 and CDR2: LNHDA, SQIVND (reference sequence). V was pared by 1 base and J by 6 bases, with 13 bases between. CDR3 residues: CASSIGALRGEQYF. The CDR3 bases are TGTGCCAGTAGTATAGGGGCCCTAAGGGGCGAGCAGTACTTC.